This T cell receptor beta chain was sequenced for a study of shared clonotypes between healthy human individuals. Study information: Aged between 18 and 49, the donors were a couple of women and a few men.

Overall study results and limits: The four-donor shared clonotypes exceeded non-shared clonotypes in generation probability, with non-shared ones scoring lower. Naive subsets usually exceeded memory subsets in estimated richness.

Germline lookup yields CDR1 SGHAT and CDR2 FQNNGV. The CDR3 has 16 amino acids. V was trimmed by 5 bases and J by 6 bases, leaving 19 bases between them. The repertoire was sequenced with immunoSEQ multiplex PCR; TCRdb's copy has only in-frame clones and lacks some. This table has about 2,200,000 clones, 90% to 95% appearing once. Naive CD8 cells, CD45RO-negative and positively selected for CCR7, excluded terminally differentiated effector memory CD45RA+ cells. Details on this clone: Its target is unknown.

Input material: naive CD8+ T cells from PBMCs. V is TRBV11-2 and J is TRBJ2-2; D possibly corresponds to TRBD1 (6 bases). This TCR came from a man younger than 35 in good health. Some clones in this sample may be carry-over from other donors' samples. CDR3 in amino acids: CASSQHRVKGAGELFF. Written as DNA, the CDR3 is TGTGCCAGCAGCCAGCACAGGGTCAAAGGCGCCGGGGAGCTGTTTTTT.